The 21 T cell receptor beta chains given below trace back to one sample, sequenced in a study of post-analysis software for immune sequencing data. These TCRs' antigens remain unknown. Whole-study findings and limits: The five TRBV segments detected at higher frequency in patients than in controls included TRBV5-6, TRBV5-1 and TRBV20-1.

Incorporated into the TCR beta cDNA libraries were unique molecular identifiers, which served to reduce PCR and sequencing biases. TCRdb re-derived calls from the PCR reads in MiXCR, one entry per CDR3 protein. Found here are around 260,000 distinct CDR3 sequences, about 38% of them singletons; the top ten hold 4% to 6%. Sequenced material: blood. These receptors originate from a girl aged 5-17 years with multiple sclerosis.

Comment on this clonotype: This clone may be a read error of a much larger clone one base away. The chain recombines TRBV4-1 with TRBJ1-1; D gene ambiguous. The germline gives CDR1 MGHRA, CDR2 YSYEKL. The CDR3 extends over 11 amino acids. The CDR3 coding sequence is TGCGCCAGCGGCCAAGCAGGTGAAGCTTTCTTT. Translation: CASGQAGEAFF.

CDR3 nucleotide sequence: TGTGCCAGCAGCGAAAATGAGATTACGCAGTATTTT. This codes for CASSENEITQYF. The chain links TRBV7-9 to TRBJ2-3; D gene ambiguous. The CDR3 runs 12 residues. Germline CDR1 SEHNR, CDR2 FQNEAQ (reference sequence). V dropped 5 bases and J dropped 8 bases, with 11 bases sitting between them. The variable domain in full, completed from reference TRBV7-9 and TRBJ2-3, reads DTGVSQNPRHKITKRGQNVTFRCDPISEHNRLYWYRQTLGQGPEFLTYFQNEAQLEKSRLLSDRFSAERPKGSFSTLEIQRTEQGDSAMYLCASSENEITQYFGPGTRLTVL.

The chain has TRBV23-1 and TRBJ2-5; TRBD1 matches 8 bases. TRBV23-1 is annotated as an ORF whose role is uncertain. The CDR3 sequence is 14 residues long. V gave up 6 bases and J gave up 11 bases; unmatched junction bases: 14. As DNA, the CDR3 is TGCGCCAGCAGAAGACCGGGACAGGACAATGAGCAGTACTTC. It is translated as CASRRPGQDNEQYF.

This clonotype was observed many times. The chain employs TRBV10-3 and TRBJ1-5; D unresolved. The CDR3 extends over 13 amino acids. The germline CDR1 and CDR2 sequences are ENHRY and SYGVKD. V was shortened by 4 bases and J by 5 bases, with 9 bases between the two germline ends. The CDR3 coding sequence is TGTGCCATCAGTGGGGAGGGATATCAGCCCCAGCATTTT. Its protein is CAISGEGYQPQHF.

This clonotype has ten or more counts. V is TRBV7-2 and J is TRBJ2-5, with 8 bases lining up with TRBD2. Trimming cost V 5 bases and J 1 base; bases outside gene matches: 3. Germline CDR1 and CDR2: SGHTA and FQGNSA. The CDR3 extends over 14 amino acids. The CDR3 here is CASSPGTSQETQYF. The CDR3 coding sequence is TGTGCCAGCAGCCCTGGGACTAGCCAAGAGACCCAGTACTTC.

The CDR3 DNA reads as TGTGCCAGCAGCTCCGCCTCGGGGAATGAGCAGTTCTTC. Its protein is CASSSASGNEQFF. The J gene is TRBJ2-1, the V gene TRBV7-2; possible D gene TRBD2, 5 bases. The CDR3 totals 13 residues. V lost 4 bases and J 7 bases, leaving 11 bases between the germline ends. Germline-derived CDR1 and CDR2 are SGHTA and FQGNSA.

V usage is TRBV6-5 and J usage is TRBJ2-3; D is ambiguous. CDR1 and CDR2 from the germline V gene are MNHEY and SVGAGI. Trimming took off 0 bases at V and 2 bases at J, with 15 bases between the two ends. This CDR3 has 17 residues. In DNA, the CDR3 is TGTGCCAGCAGTTACTCGTTAGCAAAGACTTACACAGATACGCAGTATTTT. It encodes CASSYSLAKTYTDTQYF.

This clonotype was seen many times. The chain employs TRBV12-3 or TRBV12-4 and TRBJ1-1; D uncertain. The V and J ends lost 8 bases and 4 bases respectively, with 11 bases between them. CDR3 length: 12 residues. CDR3 loop: CASSPAATEAFF. CDR3 DNA: TGTGCCAGCTCCCCCGCAGCCACTGAAGCTTTCTTT.

This clonotype was observed at least ten times. The V and J genes are TRBV5-6 and TRBJ1-1, with D hard to call. CDR3 size: 11 residues. V shed 4 bases and J shed 1 base, with 2 bases lying between them. Germline CDR1 SGHDT, CDR2 YYEEEE. The CDR3 is CASSKNTEAFF. The CDR3 DNA is TGTGCCAGCAGCAAGAACACTGAAGCTTTCTTT.

The table lists this clonotype with many counts. The gene calls are TRBV5-1 and TRBJ2-7; D is unresolved. The CDR3 consists of 14 residues. Germline V lookup: CDR1 SGHRS, CDR2 YFSETQ. V was clipped by 4 bases and J by 6 bases, with 17 bases between them. This CDR3 reads CASSARAGTAEQYF. The DNA for the CDR3 is TGCGCCAGCAGCGCCCGGGCAGGCACGGCCGAGCAGTACTTC.

J is TRBJ2-3 and V is TRBV2; a possible D gene is TRBD2 (5 bases). Germline-derived CDR1 and CDR2 are SNHLY and FYNNEI. V gave up 6 bases and J gave up 8 bases, with 21 bases separating them. The CDR3 extends over 15 amino acids. The CDR3 DNA follows: TGTGCCAGCAGCGAAAACCGAGACACCGAGGGTACGCAGTATTTT. Translating it yields CASSENRDTEGTQYF.

Comments on this clonotype: A much larger clone is a single base away; this may be a read error. The chain has TRBV5-1 and TRBJ2-3; 12 bases are a match to TRBD2. There are 16 residues in the CDR3. Germline CDR1 reads SGHRS; CDR2 reads YFSETQ. CDR3 sequence (DNA): TGCGCCAGCAGCGACGGACTAGCGGGGCCCACAGATACGCGGTATTTT. Amino acid sequence: CASSDGLAGPTDTRYF.

This clonotype appeared many times. The V call is TRBV6-5, the J call TRBJ1-6, with D uncertain. The CDR3 runs 13 residues. V was clipped by 0 bases and J by 10 bases, with 7 bases between them. CDR1 is MNHEY, CDR2 SVGAGI, per germline. In nucleotides, the CDR3 is TGTGCCAGCAGTTACTCGATCGGGTCACCCCTCCACTTT. It translates to CASSYSIGSPLHF.

With regard to this clonotype: Since a much larger clone is just one base distant, this may be a read error. The genes are TRBV15 and TRBJ2-1; D ambiguous. The CDR3 consists of 12 residues. The V and J ends lost 3 bases and 9 bases respectively, with 9 bases between them. Germline values: CDR1 LNHNV, CDR2 YYDKDF (reference sequence). The CDR3 here is CATSRMGVEQFF. CDR3 sequence (DNA): TGTGCCACCAGCAGGATGGGCGTTGAGCAGTTCTTC.

V is TRBV20-1 and J is TRBJ2-1; the D is unclear. CDR1 and CDR2 (germline): DFQATT, SNEGSKA (reference sequence). Trimming cost V 2 bases and J 5 bases, with 7 bases left between them. This CDR3 spans 12 amino acids. The CDR3 DNA reads as TGCAGTGCTAGACCACAGAACAATGAGCAGTTCTTC. Its protein product is CSARPQNNEQFF.

With respect to this clonotype: Since a much larger clone is just one base distant, this may be a read error. The rearrangement joins TRBV11-2 to TRBJ2-3, with D tentatively TRBD2 (6 bases). The CDR3 extends over 15 amino acids. The germline V and J ends were trimmed by 0 bases and 2 bases, with 9 bases remaining between them. Germline-derived CDR1 and CDR2 are SGHAT and FQNNGV. Here the CDR3 reads CASSLDWRDTDTQYF. The CDR3 coding sequence is TGTGCCAGCAGCTTAGATTGGCGGGACACAGATACGCAGTATTTT.

CDR3 bases: TGTGCCAGCAGTGAATCCCCGGATACGCAGTATTTT. Its translation is CASSESPDTQYF. The gene calls are TRBV25-1 and TRBJ2-3; D ambiguous. CDR1 is MGHDK, CDR2 SYGVNS, per germline. Deletions cut 1 base from V and 6 bases from J, with 5 bases between. This CDR3 has 12 amino acids.

This clonotype was counted a few times. It may be a read error: a sequence one base away is much more abundant. The chain joins TRBV29-1 to TRBJ2-7, with no clear D. The germline V gene has CDR1 SQVTM and CDR2 ANQGSEA. The CDR3 sequence is 11 residues long. Trimming stripped 8 bases from V and 8 bases from J, with 16 bases between. The CDR3 bases are TGCAGCATTCTTCTGGGCGCCCAGCAGTACTTC. Translating it yields CSILLGAQQYF.

CDR3 sequence: CASSLGQEMYNEQFF. CDR3 nucleotide sequence: TGCGCCAGCAGCTTGGGCCAGGAGATGTACAATGAGCAGTTCTTC. The rearrangement joins TRBV5-1 to TRBJ2-1, with D uncertain. The CDR3 length is 15 residues. V lost 0 bases to trimming and J lost 4 bases, with 11 bases between them. Germline V gene data show CDR1 as SGHRS and CDR2 as YFSETQ.

The V and J genes are TRBV7-2 and TRBJ2-7, with 8 bases identical to TRBD2. J gave up 3 bases and V 0 bases, and 4 bases lay outside the gene matches. Germline V CDR1 and CDR2: SGHTA, FQGNSA. The CDR3 length is 15 residues. CDR3 DNA sequence: TGTGCCAGCAGCTTAGCCACTAGCGGAAACTACGAGCAGTACTTC. Encoded protein: CASSLATSGNYEQYF.

This chain links TRBV5-1 with TRBJ2-7; TRBD1 might be the D (6 bases). Trimming stripped 5 bases from V and 6 bases from J, with 21 bases between. Germline lookup yields CDR1 SGHRS and CDR2 YFSETQ. The CDR3 length is 15 residues. CDR3: CASRPTGTRTFEQYF. The DNA of the CDR3 is TGCGCCAGCAGACCGACGGGGACACGGACGTTCGAGCAGTACTTC. Using reference TRBV5-1 and TRBJ2-7 for the parts outside the CDR3, the full variable domain is KAGVTQTPRYLIKTRGQQVTLSCSPISGHRSVSWYQQTPGQGLQFLFEYFSETQRNKGNFPGRFSGRQFSNSRSEMNVSTLELGDSALYLCASRPTGTRTFEQYFGPGTRLTVT.